This is a list of T cell receptor beta chains from one sample in a study of a mutant IDH1 vaccine in newly diagnosed glioma. Assay: immunoSEQ multiplex PCR; the TCRdb copy retains only in-frame clones and omits some. The table lists 50,000 to 85,000 clones, over 75% of them singletons, with 10% to 15% in the top ten. These receptors' targets are unknown. Sequenced here: PBMCs, sampled from a glioma patient whose treatment included an IDH1 peptide vaccine. The receptors shown here come from a man aged 18 to 35 with glioma. Both conserved end residues are part of each CDR3. A D gene is named only where the DNA matches it firmly. Clone size is not always given. Where it is, it says once, few, many or a class for expanded clones.

j_gene: TRBJ2-3
v_gene: TRBV7-9
abundance: NA
d_gene: TRBD1
CDR3aa: CASSLRQGSDTQYF
CDR3nt: TGTGCCAGCAGCCTCCGACAGGGGTCAGATACGCAGTATTTT

j_gene: TRBJ1-1
v_gene: TRBV29-1
abundance: NA
d_gene: TRBD1
CDR3aa: CSVGTKGQGANTEAFF
CDR3nt: TGCAGCGTTGGGACGAAAGGTCAGGGGGCGAACACTGAAGCTTTCTTT

j_gene: TRBJ2-1
v_gene: TRBV7-2
abundance: NA
d_gene: TRBD2
CDR3aa: CASSLVGTSRHNEQFF
CDR3nt: TGTGCCAGCAGCTTAGTCGGGACTAGTCGGCACAATGAGCAGTTCTTC

j_gene: TRBJ2-1
v_gene: TRBV9
abundance: NA
d_gene: NA
CDR3aa: CASSVAGSAREQFF
CDR3nt: TGTGCCAGCAGCGTAGCTGGCAGCGCCAGGGAGCAGTTCTTC

j_gene: TRBJ2-5
v_gene: TRBV30
abundance: NA
d_gene: NA
CDR3aa: CAWSVSGVGETQYF
CDR3nt: TGTGCCTGGAGTGTTTCGGGGGTTGGGGAGACCCAGTACTTC

j_gene: TRBJ2-3
v_gene: TRBV7-9
abundance: NA
d_gene: NA
CDR3aa: CASSLAGAFTDTQYF
CDR3nt: TGTGCCAGCAGCTTAGCAGGGGCTTTCACAGATACGCAGTATTTT

j_gene: TRBJ2-1
v_gene: TRBV11-2
abundance: NA
d_gene: NA
CDR3aa: CASSLAPGTFLNEQFF
CDR3nt: TGTGCCAGCAGCTTAGCCCCCGGGACATTCCTCAATGAGCAGTTCTTC

j_gene: TRBJ1-3
v_gene: TRBV21-1
abundance: NA
d_gene: NA
CDR3aa: CASSKGRQDWVHSGNTIYF
CDR3nt: TGTGCCAGCAGCAAAGGACGACAGGATTGGGTACACTCTGGAAACACCATATATTTT

j_gene: TRBJ1-5
v_gene: TRBV27
abundance: NA
d_gene: NA
CDR3aa: CASSTRRTDTPQHF
CDR3nt: TGTGCCAGCAGTACCCGCCGAACCGATACCCCCCAGCATTTT

j_gene: TRBJ2-4
v_gene: TRBV18
abundance: NA
d_gene: TRBD1
CDR3aa: CASSQRTGLDIQYF
CDR3nt: TGTGCCAGCTCACAGCGGACAGGGTTGGACATTCAGTACTTC

j_gene: TRBJ2-7
v_gene: TRBV21-1
abundance: NA
d_gene: NA
CDR3aa: CASSQDSPIYEQYF
CDR3nt: TGTGCCAGCAGCCAGGACAGCCCGATCTACGAGCAGTACTTC

j_gene: TRBJ1-6
v_gene: TRBV27
abundance: NA
d_gene: NA
CDR3aa: CASSLRGSPYEPLHF
CDR3nt: TGTGCCAGCAGTTTAAGGGGCAGTCCCTATGAGCCCCTCCACTTT

j_gene: TRBJ2-5
v_gene: TRBV19
abundance: NA
d_gene: TRBD1
CDR3aa: CASSTPRTGRSQETQYF
CDR3nt: TGTGCCAGTAGTACACCCAGGACAGGAAGGTCCCAAGAGACCCAGTACTTC

j_gene: TRBJ2-7
v_gene: TRBV7-8
abundance: NA
d_gene: TRBD1
CDR3aa: CASSLETGGFYEQYF
CDR3nt: TGTGCCAGCAGCTTAGAGACAGGGGGCTTCTACGAGCAGTACTTC

j_gene: TRBJ1-2
v_gene: TRBV6-6
abundance: NA
d_gene: TRBD1
CDR3aa: CASSYETGTYGYTF
CDR3nt: TGTGCCAGCAGTTACGAGACAGGGACCTATGGCTACACCTTC

j_gene: TRBJ1-1
v_gene: TRBV6-5
abundance: NA
d_gene: NA
CDR3aa: CASSSTHRTEAFF
CDR3nt: TGTGCCAGCAGTTCGACTCACCGGACTGAAGCTTTCTTT

j_gene: TRBJ1-5
v_gene: TRBV6-1
abundance: NA
d_gene: TRBD1
CDR3aa: CASSRQGGGNQPQHF
CDR3nt: TGTGCCAGCAGTAGACAGGGTGGGGGCAATCAGCCCCAGCATTTT

j_gene: TRBJ1-1
v_gene: TRBV19
abundance: NA
d_gene: TRBD1
CDR3aa: CASGNRGLMNTEAFF
CDR3nt: TGTGCCAGTGGTAACAGGGGCCTAATGAACACTGAAGCTTTCTTT

j_gene: TRBJ2-2
v_gene: TRBV19
abundance: NA
d_gene: TRBD2
CDR3aa: CASSWGTSGSPLTGELFF
CDR3nt: TGTGCCAGTAGTTGGGGGACTAGCGGGAGCCCGCTCACCGGGGAGCTGTTTTTT

j_gene: TRBJ2-1
v_gene: TRBV5-5
abundance: NA
d_gene: TRBD2
CDR3aa: CASSGRVSGGELEQFF
CDR3nt: TGTGCCAGCAGCGGGAGGGTGAGCGGGGGGGAGCTTGAGCAGTTCTTC

j_gene: TRBJ1-1
v_gene: TRBV7-9
abundance: few
d_gene: NA
CDR3aa: CASSQGFTEAFF
CDR3nt: TGTGCCAGCAGCCAGGGGTTCACTGAAGCTTTCTTT

j_gene: TRBJ1-3
v_gene: TRBV18
abundance: NA
d_gene: TRBD1
CDR3aa: CASSPVTGTGSGNTIYF
CDR3nt: TGTGCCAGCTCACCCGTTACCGGGACAGGCTCTGGAAACACCATATATTTT

j_gene: TRBJ2-2
v_gene: TRBV14
abundance: NA
d_gene: NA
CDR3aa: CASSPREVTGELFF
CDR3nt: TGTGCCAGCAGCCCACGCGAGGTGACCGGGGAGCTGTTTTTT

j_gene: TRBJ1-1
v_gene: TRBV7-9
abundance: once
d_gene: NA
CDR3aa: CASSLVPGAGGTEAFF
CDR3nt: TGTGCCAGCAGCTTAGTACCAGGGGCAGGAGGCACTGAAGCTTTCTTT

j_gene: TRBJ2-1
v_gene: TRBV29-1
abundance: few
d_gene: TRBD2
CDR3aa: CSLGASGSGNEQFF
CDR3nt: TGCAGCCTGGGGGCTAGCGGGAGCGGCAATGAGCAGTTCTTC

j_gene: TRBJ1-1
v_gene: TRBV19
abundance: NA
d_gene: NA
CDR3aa: CASSGLGEAFF
CDR3nt: TGTGCCAGTAGTGGGCTGGGTGAAGCTTTCTTT

j_gene: TRBJ2-7
v_gene: TRBV7-9
abundance: NA
d_gene: NA
CDR3aa: CASSLLPGVGEQYF
CDR3nt: TGTGCCAGCAGCTTACTGCCGGGCGTCGGCGAGCAGTACTTC

j_gene: TRBJ2-4
v_gene: TRBV7-3
abundance: NA
d_gene: NA
CDR3aa: CASSPRGGPIAKNIQYF
CDR3nt: TGTGCCAGCAGCCCGAGGGGGGGACCCATAGCCAAAAACATTCAGTACTTC

j_gene: TRBJ1-2
v_gene: TRBV7-9
abundance: NA
d_gene: NA
CDR3aa: CASQVLNYGYTF
CDR3nt: TGTGCCAGCCAGGTCTTGAACTATGGCTACACCTTC

j_gene: TRBJ2-5
v_gene: TRBV14
abundance: few
d_gene: TRBD1
CDR3aa: CASSQLQGASGETQYF
CDR3nt: TGTGCCAGCAGCCAACTACAGGGGGCGTCGGGGGAGACCCAGTACTTC

j_gene: TRBJ2-7
v_gene: TRBV19
abundance: NA
d_gene: NA
CDR3aa: CASSIRGDSTYEQYF
CDR3nt: TGTGCCAGTAGTATCCGCGGGGACTCCACCTACGAGCAGTACTTC

j_gene: TRBJ1-1
v_gene: TRBV6-5
abundance: few
d_gene: TRBD1
CDR3aa: CASSSDRRRWTEAFF
CDR3nt: TGTGCCAGCAGTTCGGACAGGAGAAGGTGGACTGAAGCTTTCTTT

j_gene: TRBJ2-5
v_gene: TRBV12-1
abundance: NA
d_gene: NA
CDR3aa: CASNSGQAGGSPRETQYF
CDR3nt: TGTGCCAGCAACTCGGGGCAGGCAGGGGGATCACCAAGGGAGACCCAGTACTTC

j_gene: TRBJ2-2
v_gene: TRBV28
abundance: NA
d_gene: NA
CDR3aa: CASSLWLEMNTGELFF
CDR3nt: TGTGCCAGCAGTTTATGGCTAGAGATGAACACCGGGGAGCTGTTTTTT

j_gene: TRBJ2-1
v_gene: TRBV28
abundance: NA
d_gene: NA
CDR3aa: CAIGASVSGEQFF
CDR3nt: TGTGCCATCGGGGCTAGCGTGTCGGGTGAGCAGTTCTTC

j_gene: TRBJ1-1
v_gene: TRBV2
abundance: NA
d_gene: NA
CDR3aa: CASSEGLLGPTNTEAFF
CDR3nt: TGTGCCAGCAGTGAAGGACTTCTAGGGCCGACGAACACTGAAGCTTTCTTT

j_gene: TRBJ2-2
v_gene: TRBV2
abundance: NA
d_gene: NA
CDR3aa: CASRAPLVGTGELFF
CDR3nt: TGTGCCAGCAGGGCGCCCTTAGTTGGAACCGGGGAGCTGTTTTTT

j_gene: TRBJ2-4
v_gene: TRBV5-4
abundance: NA
d_gene: TRBD2
CDR3aa: CASSSRAGAGGNIQYF
CDR3nt: TGTGCCAGCAGCTCAAGAGCGGGGGCCGGGGGCAACATTCAGTACTTC

j_gene: TRBJ2-3
v_gene: TRBV19
abundance: NA
d_gene: NA
CDR3aa: CASSSARGTSTDTQYF
CDR3nt: TGTGCCAGTAGCTCCGCTCGCGGTACTAGCACAGATACGCAGTATTTT

j_gene: TRBJ1-2
v_gene: TRBV7-2
abundance: NA
d_gene: NA
CDR3aa: CASSLGGQYYGYTF
CDR3nt: TGTGCCAGCAGCTTAGGCGGACAGTACTATGGCTACACCTTC

j_gene: TRBJ2-3
v_gene: TRBV15
abundance: NA
d_gene: TRBD2
CDR3aa: CATSSSGNTDTQYF
CDR3nt: TGTGCCACCAGCAGCAGCGGGAACACAGATACGCAGTATTTT

j_gene: TRBJ2-7
v_gene: TRBV2
abundance: NA
d_gene: TRBD1
CDR3aa: CASSFTGGANVDEQYF
CDR3nt: TGTGCCAGCAGTTTCACAGGGGGCGCGAATGTGGACGAGCAGTACTTC